This T cell receptor beta chain was sequenced for a study of blood T cell repertoires in COVID-19. Study at large: PBMCs, B-cell-depleted T cells, or T cells provided the cDNA or gDNA that made up the material.

Original data processing: Cell counts per sample came from amplifying reference gene primers. Method: immunoSEQ multiplex PCR; TCRdb's copy keeps in-frame clones and lacks some. The V and J calls and clone size are taken from that table; D and trimming were inferred from the DNA. The data show 84,000 or so clones, with 77% seen just once and about a tenth held by the top ten. The CDR3 totals 13 residues. Germline CDR1 is SQVTM and CDR2 is ANQGSEA. The ends were cut back, 7 bases at V and 5 bases at J, with 16 bases in the middle. The receptor comes from a human donor in a cohort sampled during active COVID-19. The chain uses TRBV29-1 and TRBJ2-3, with D possibly matching TRBD2 (7 bases). Sequenced input: peripheral blood. CDR3 sequence (DNA): TGCAGCGCTTCGCGGGGGCCGGGAGATACGCAGTATTTT. This encodes CSASRGPGDTQYF.